A selection of T cell receptor beta chains follows, all from one sample in a study of blood T cell repertoires in COVID-19. Profiled with immunoSEQ multiplex PCR; TCRdb holds only in-frame clones, not every one. The sample records 80,000 to 90,000 clones, under 90% being singletons. Sequenced input: peripheral blood. The origin of the receptors is a woman in her 70s with acute or convalescent COVID-19. Both conserved end residues are part of each CDR3. The D gene is left open where the match is weak. Clone size is not always given. Where it is, it says once, few, many or a class for expanded clones.

d_gene,abundance,j_gene,v_gene,CDR3nt,CDR3aa
TRBD2,few,TRBJ2-1,TRBV27,TGTGCCAGCAGACGCGGGAGGGCCGCGTCCTACAATGAGCAGTTCTTC,CASRRGRAASYNEQFF
TRBD1,NA,TRBJ2-3,TRBV24-1,TGTGCCACCAGTGGCGACAGGGTCTTTAGCACAGATACGCAGTATTTT,CATSGDRVFSTDTQYF
NA,NA,TRBJ1-5,TRBV3-1/TRBV3-2,TGTGCCAGCAGCCAAGACTACAGCTTAAATCAGCCCCAGCATTTT,CASSQDYSLNQPQHF
NA,NA,TRBJ1-2,TRBV4-1,TGCGCCAGCAGCCAGGAGGTTGGGGTTGGCTATGGCTACACCTTC,CASSQEVGVGYGYTF
TRBD2,NA,TRBJ2-1,TRBV3-1/TRBV3-2,TGTGCCAGCAGCCAAATCAGAGGACTAGCGGGGGGGCCGAATGAGCAGTTCTTC,CASSQIRGLAGGPNEQFF
TRBD1,NA,TRBJ2-2,TRBV11-2,TGTGCCAGCAGCTTAGTCGGGACAGGGGGCTATTCCGGGGAGCTGTTTTTT,CASSLVGTGGYSGELFF
NA,once,TRBJ1-1,TRBV5-1,TGCGCCAGCAGCACATACAGGGCAATGAACACTGAAGCTTTCTTT,CASSTYRAMNTEAFF
TRBD1,few,TRBJ1-6,TRBV5-1,TGCGCCAGCAGCTTGGATCGGGACAGGGGATATTCACCCCTCCACTTT,CASSLDRDRGYSPLHF
TRBD1,NA,TRBJ2-1,TRBV29-1,TGCAGCGTTGAACCGGACAGGGTACAGGAGCAGTTCTTC,CSVEPDRVQEQFF
TRBD1,NA,TRBJ1-2,TRBV5-6,TGTGCCAGCGCGAGAGGGTGGGGACAGAGTGGCTACACCTTC,CASARGWGQSGYTF
TRBD1,NA,TRBJ2-1,TRBV6-5,TGTGCCAGCGACAGGGTCGGGTCCTACAATGAGCAGTTCTTC,CASDRVGSYNEQFF
NA,once,TRBJ2-2,TRBV28,TGTGCCAGCAAGGCGGAGACCGGGGAGCTGTTTTTT,CASKAETGELFF
TRBD1,NA,TRBJ1-1,TRBV5-1,TGCGCCAGCAGCCCCGGACAGGAGAACACTGAAGCTTTCTTT,CASSPGQENTEAFF
TRBD2,NA,TRBJ2-3,TRBV6-5,TGTGCCAGCAGTTTGCTAGCGGGGAGCAGCACAGATACGCAGTATTTT,CASSLLAGSSTDTQYF
TRBD1,NA,TRBJ2-3,TRBV4-2,TGTGCCAGCAGCCAGGACCTTGACAGGGGGCAAAGCACAGATACGCAGTATTTT,CASSQDLDRGQSTDTQYF
NA,NA,TRBJ2-5,TRBV5-6,TGTGCCAGCAGCCATTCAGAGACCCAGTACTTC,CASSHSETQYF
NA,NA,TRBJ1-1,TRBV5-6,TGTGCCAGCAGCTTCGGACTTACAATGAACACTGAAGCTTTCTTT,CASSFGLTMNTEAFF
NA,once,TRBJ1-1,TRBV6-1,TGTGCCAGCAGTGAAGAGCGGTACACTGAAGCTTTCTTT,CASSEERYTEAFF
TRBD2,NA,TRBJ2-1,TRBV19,TGTGCCAGTAGCCCGCCCCCCGGACTAGCGGGAGTACGGTCGTTCTTC,CASSPPPGLAGVRSFF
NA,NA,TRBJ1-5,TRBV11-2,TGTGCCAGCAGTCCAGACAGCTATAGCAATCAGCCCCAGCATTTT,CASSPDSYSNQPQHF
NA,few,TRBJ2-3,TRBV3-1/TRBV3-2,TGTGCCAGCAGCTCAATGGGGCGAGCCATCCCAGTTTTT,CASSSMGRAIPVF
NA,NA,TRBJ1-1,TRBV30,TGTGCCTGGAGTGTATTTTCAACGCGGTACACTGAAGCTTTCTTT,CAWSVFSTRYTEAFF
NA,few,TRBJ1-1,TRBV7-2,TGTGCCAGCAGCCCCTGGGGGCAGGGCGCTGAAGCTTTCTTT,CASSPWGQGAEAFF
NA,few,TRBJ1-1,TRBV6-5,TGTGCCAGCAGCCCGGGTTCAAAAACTGAAGCTTTCTTT,CASSPGSKTEAFF
NA,NA,TRBJ2-2,TRBV5-5,TGTGCCAGCCAGGGCGGGGTGAACACCGGGGAGCTGTTTTTT,CASQGGVNTGELFF
NA,NA,TRBJ1-2,TRBV29-1,TGCAGCGTGTCCGGGACAAGCTATGGCTACACCTTC,CSVSGTSYGYTF
TRBD2,NA,TRBJ2-1,TRBV5-1,TGCGCCAGCAGACCCGCCGGGGGGTACAATGAGCAGTTCTTC,CASRPAGGYNEQFF